This TCR beta chain was sequenced during a study of blood T cell repertoires in COVID-19. Patients of the Seattle cohort, enrolled during active infection, were followed longitudinally. With V trimmed by 3 bases and J by 4 bases, 3 bases remained unmatched. Germline CDR1 MGHDK, CDR2 SYGVNS. This CDR3 is built from 15 residues. On this clone itself: The sample holds other DNA sequences that translate to the same CDR3.

Sequencing was performed with immunoSEQ multiplex PCR; in TCRdb, only in-frame clones are kept and a portion is missing. This table has roughly 480,000 clones, roughly nine tenths appearing once. The origin of this receptor is a man younger than 35 with COVID-19, enrolled during active disease. This rearrangement joins TRBV25-1 to TRBJ1-2; 12 bases map to TRBD1. Sequenced sample: peripheral blood. CDR3 in amino acids: CASSELGQGAYGYTF. CDR3 bases: TGTGCCAGCAGTGAGTTGGGACAGGGGGCCTATGGCTACACCTTC.